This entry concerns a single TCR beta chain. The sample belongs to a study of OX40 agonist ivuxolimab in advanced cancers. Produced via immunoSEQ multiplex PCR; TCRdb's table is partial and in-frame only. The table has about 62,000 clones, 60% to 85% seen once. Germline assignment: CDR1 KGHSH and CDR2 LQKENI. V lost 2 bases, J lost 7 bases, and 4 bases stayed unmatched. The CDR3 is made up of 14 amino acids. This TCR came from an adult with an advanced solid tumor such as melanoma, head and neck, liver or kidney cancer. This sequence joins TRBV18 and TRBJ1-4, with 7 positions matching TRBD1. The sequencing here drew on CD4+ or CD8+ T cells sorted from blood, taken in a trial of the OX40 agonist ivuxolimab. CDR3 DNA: TGTGCCAGCTCACCAGGAGGGGGCTTTGAAAAACTGTTTTTT. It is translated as CASSPGGGFEKLFF.